The rows below give T cell receptor beta chains drawn from one sample of a study of T cell responses to AZD1222 COVID-19 vaccine. Assay used: immunoSEQ multiplex PCR; TCRdb lists only in-frame clones, some missing. The sample has 150,000 to 200,000 clones, 88% seen once. Sequenced material: peripheral blood, taken on day 0 of AZD1222 vaccination. The receptor source for this set is an adult in good health. The CDR3 runs from the conserved cysteine through the conserved F or W. The D gene is left open where the match is weak. A row's size may be missing; if present it is once, few, many or a size class.

v_gene	d_gene	abundance	j_gene	CDR3aa	CDR3nt
TRBV4-2	TRBD2	NA	TRBJ2-7	CASSQDNSGTTYEQYF	TGTGCCAGCAGCCAAGATAATAGCGGGACCACCTACGAGCAGTACTTC
TRBV28	NA	NA	TRBJ2-1	CASNGNYNEQFF	TGTGCCAGCAACGGGAACTACAATGAGCAGTTCTTC
TRBV27	NA	NA	TRBJ2-7	CASSSGGLARKYYEQYF	TGTGCCAGCAGTTCGGGGGGCTTAGCGCGGAAATACTACGAGCAGTACTTC
TRBV5-1	NA	NA	TRBJ2-2	CASSLGPGELFF	TGCGCCAGCAGCTTGGGCCCCGGGGAGCTGTTTTTT
TRBV4-3	TRBD1	NA	TRBJ1-1	CASSLYYRDRGWMNTEAFF	TGCGCCAGCAGCCTCTATTATAGAGACAGGGGCTGGATGAACACTGAAGCTTTCTTT
TRBV7-9	NA	NA	TRBJ2-1	CASSTLWQGWEDEQFF	TGTGCCAGCAGCACTCTCTGGCAGGGTTGGGAGGATGAGCAGTTCTTC
TRBV4-1	NA	NA	TRBJ1-1	CASSQWGFGVNTEAFF	TGCGCCAGCAGCCAATGGGGGTTCGGGGTGAACACTGAAGCTTTCTTT
TRBV6-5	NA	NA	TRBJ1-2	CASSPGDAGGNGYTF	TGTGCCAGCAGTCCTGGGGACGCTGGGGGTAATGGCTACACCTTC
TRBV6-5	NA	NA	TRBJ1-5	CASSPGLSNQPQHF	TGTGCCAGCAGCCCCGGGTTGAGCAATCAGCCCCAGCATTTT
TRBV27	TRBD2	NA	TRBJ2-3	CASSPRLAGVNTQYF	TGTGCCAGCAGTCCCCGACTAGCGGGAGTTAATACGCAGTATTTT
TRBV9	NA	many	TRBJ1-1	CASSVLSGSNTEAFF	TGTGCCAGCAGCGTTCTCTCCGGGTCGAACACTGAAGCTTTCTTT
TRBV19	NA	NA	TRBJ2-2	CASSIWTEAYTGELFF	TGTGCCAGTAGTATATGGACAGAGGCCTACACCGGGGAGCTGTTTTTT
TRBV5-1	TRBD2	NA	TRBJ2-7	CASSSSGSYEQYF	TGCGCCAGCAGCTCTAGCGGGTCCTACGAGCAGTACTTC
TRBV4-2	NA	NA	TRBJ1-2	CASSQDWTPANYGYTF	TGTGCCAGCAGCCAAGATTGGACCCCGGCTAACTATGGCTACACCTTC
TRBV5-1	NA	NA	TRBJ1-1	CASSSGTLGGVDTEAFF	TGCGCCAGCAGCTCGGGAACCCTCGGGGGGGTAGACACTGAAGCTTTCTTT
TRBV24-1	TRBD2	NA	TRBJ2-3	CATSEHLERGTSTDTQYF	TGTGCCACCAGTGAACATCTAGAGCGGGGAACTAGCACAGATACGCAGTATTTT
TRBV7-2	TRBD1	NA	TRBJ1-2	CASSLGQGFYGYTF	TGTGCCAGCAGCTTAGGACAGGGATTCTATGGCTACACCTTC
TRBV25-1	NA	once	TRBJ2-2	CASSDPRQGLIRELFF	TGTGCCAGCAGTGACCCCAGACAAGGGTTGATCCGGGAGCTGTTTTTT
TRBV27	NA	once	TRBJ1-5	CASSSSSGPQHF	TGTGCCAGCAGTTCTTCCTCAGGGCCCCAGCATTTT
TRBV6-4	NA	NA	TRBJ2-1	CASSAGRANNEQFF	TGTGCCAGCAGTGCGGGACGCGCGAACAATGAGCAGTTCTTC
TRBV13	TRBD1	NA	TRBJ1-3	CASSSTGDGNTIYF	TGTGCCAGCAGCTCAACAGGGGATGGAAACACCATATATTTT
TRBV4-2	TRBD2	few	TRBJ2-5	CASSQLAGGQETQYF	TGTGCCAGCAGCCAACTAGCGGGAGGGCAAGAGACCCAGTACTTC
TRBV28	NA	NA	TRBJ1-1	CASSPTEMNTEAFF	TGTGCCAGCAGTCCAACAGAGATGAACACTGAAGCTTTCTTT
TRBV6-5	TRBD1	NA	TRBJ1-1	CASSWGDRVIEAFF	TGTGCCAGCAGTTGGGGGGACAGGGTTATTGAAGCTTTCTTT